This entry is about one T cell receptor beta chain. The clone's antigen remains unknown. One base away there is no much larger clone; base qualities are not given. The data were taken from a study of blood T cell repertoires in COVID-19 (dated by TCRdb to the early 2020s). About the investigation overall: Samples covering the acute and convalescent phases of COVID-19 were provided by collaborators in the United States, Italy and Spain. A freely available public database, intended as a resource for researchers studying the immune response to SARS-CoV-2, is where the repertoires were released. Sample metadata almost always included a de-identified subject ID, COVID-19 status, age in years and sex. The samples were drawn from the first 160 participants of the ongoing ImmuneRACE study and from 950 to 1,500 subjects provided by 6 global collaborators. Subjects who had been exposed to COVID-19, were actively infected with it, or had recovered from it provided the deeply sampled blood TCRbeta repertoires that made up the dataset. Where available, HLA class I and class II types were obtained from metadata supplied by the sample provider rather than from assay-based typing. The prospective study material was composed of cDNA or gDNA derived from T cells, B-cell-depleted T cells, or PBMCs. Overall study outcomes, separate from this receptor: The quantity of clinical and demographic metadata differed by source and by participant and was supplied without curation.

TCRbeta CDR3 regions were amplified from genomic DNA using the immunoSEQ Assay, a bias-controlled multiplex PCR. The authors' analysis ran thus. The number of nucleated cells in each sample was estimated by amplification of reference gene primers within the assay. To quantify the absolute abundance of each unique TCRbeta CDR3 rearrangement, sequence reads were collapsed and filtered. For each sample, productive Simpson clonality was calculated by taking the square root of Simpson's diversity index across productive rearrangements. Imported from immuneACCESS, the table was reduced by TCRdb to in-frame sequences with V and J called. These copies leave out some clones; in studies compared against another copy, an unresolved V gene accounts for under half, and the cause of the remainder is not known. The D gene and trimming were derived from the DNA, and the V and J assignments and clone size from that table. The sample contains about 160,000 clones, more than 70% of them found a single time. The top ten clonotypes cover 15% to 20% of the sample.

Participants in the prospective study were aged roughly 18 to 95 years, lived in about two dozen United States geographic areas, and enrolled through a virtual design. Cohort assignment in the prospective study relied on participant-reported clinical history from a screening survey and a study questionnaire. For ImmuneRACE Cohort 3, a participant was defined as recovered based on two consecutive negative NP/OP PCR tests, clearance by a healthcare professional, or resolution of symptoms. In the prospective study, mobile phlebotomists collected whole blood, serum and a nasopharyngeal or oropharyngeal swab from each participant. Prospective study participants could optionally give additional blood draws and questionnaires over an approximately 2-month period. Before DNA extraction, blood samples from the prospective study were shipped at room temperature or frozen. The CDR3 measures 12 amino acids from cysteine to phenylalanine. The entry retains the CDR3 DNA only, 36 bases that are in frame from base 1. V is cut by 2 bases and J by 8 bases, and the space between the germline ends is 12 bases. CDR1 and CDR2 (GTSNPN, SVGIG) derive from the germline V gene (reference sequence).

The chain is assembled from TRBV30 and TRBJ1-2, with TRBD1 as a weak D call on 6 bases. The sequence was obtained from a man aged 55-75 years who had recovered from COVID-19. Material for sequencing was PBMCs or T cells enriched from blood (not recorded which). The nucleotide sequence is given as TGTGCCTGGAGTACAGGGTGGCCCGGCTACACCTTC. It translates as CAWSTGWPGYTF.